This TCR beta chain was recovered during a study of sequential checkpoint blockade in melanoma (dated 2019 in TCRdb). In terms of the full investigation: Patients were randomized 1:1 to first-line nivolumab followed by ipilimumab (arm A) or ipilimumab followed by nivolumab (arm B). Both trial sequences were followed by maintenance nivolumab. TCRbeta immunosequencing was performed on DNA from roughly 99 pretreatment melanoma tumor samples. Approximately 80% of the matched pre- and post-treatment tumor biopsy pairs came from the same lesion. Twenty-two patients had matched tumor biopsies taken before treatment and at week 13, after single-agent nivolumab (arm A) or ipilimumab (arm B). Beyond this particular receptor, the publication reports: PD-L1 staining and CD8+ T-cell counts correlated with tumor T-cell fraction and clonality, whereas mutational load did not. Within-arm analyses of tumor T-cell fraction were constrained by small sample sizes and reduced statistical power. Clinical benefit was about 30 times more likely to be achieved by patients whose tumor T-cell fraction and clonality increased by week 13. The model for predicting response that combines TCR metrics with mutation burden needs to be validated in larger, independent patient cohorts. In the nivolumab-first arm (arm A), an association was found between pretreatment tumor TIL clonality and response (P = .04).

The sample's treatment or condition, from its label and the paper: randomized to nivolumab then ipilimumab (arm A) or the reverse (arm B). None of the trial patients had been given prior DNA-damaging chemotherapy. Samples were obtained from patients with melanoma enrolled in CheckMate 064, a randomized, open-label phase II trial of sequential checkpoint blockade. Genomic DNA from formalin-fixed paraffin-embedded (FFPE) tissue samples was used for tumor TCR sequencing. TCRbeta CDR3 regions were immunosequenced from genomic DNA with the immunoSEQ Assay. Before high-throughput sequencing, genomic DNA was amplified using bias-controlled multiplex PCR. From the authors' description of their analysis: To quantify the absolute abundance of each unique TCRbeta CDR3 region, the sequences were collapsed and filtered. Clonality, defined as 1 minus Pielou's evenness, was calculated using only productive rearrangements. Tumor T-cell fraction was calculated by normalizing TCRbeta template counts to usable DNA, which was estimated from several housekeeping genes. A previously published method was used to identify clones whose frequencies were significantly greater in on-treatment samples than in baseline samples. TCRdb obtained this table from immuneACCESS and retained in-frame rearrangements with V and J assigned. These tables miss some clones; where compared with another copy, unresolved V genes account for less than half of the shortfall, and the remainder is unexplained. That table furnishes V, J and clone size, whereas the DNA furnished D and trimming. Here the sample has roughly 4,000 clones; about a quarter occur a single time. Around 15% of the sample comes from the top ten.

On this clone itself: Its antigen has not been determined. Within one base of it there is no much larger clone, and no base qualities were kept.

The source was tumor tissue (inferred from file names), collected from a patient given nivolumab and ipilimumab in sequence. This receptor was identified in a human donor with melanoma.

CDR3 reads: CASSPSSGGSNEQFF. The bases are TGTGCCAGCAGCCCTTCTAGCGGGGGGTCTAATGAGCAGTTCTTC. The V and J genes are TRBV6-8 and TRBJ2-1; TRBD2 fits 11 bases in the junction. The CDR3 goes from the cysteine to the phenylalanine over 15 residues. Solely the CDR3 DNA is kept, with 45 bases framed from the first base. Reading the germline V gene gives CDR1 MNHGY and CDR2 SAAAGT. Trimming removed 6 bases from V and 7 bases from J; the gene matches leave 8 bases unexplained.